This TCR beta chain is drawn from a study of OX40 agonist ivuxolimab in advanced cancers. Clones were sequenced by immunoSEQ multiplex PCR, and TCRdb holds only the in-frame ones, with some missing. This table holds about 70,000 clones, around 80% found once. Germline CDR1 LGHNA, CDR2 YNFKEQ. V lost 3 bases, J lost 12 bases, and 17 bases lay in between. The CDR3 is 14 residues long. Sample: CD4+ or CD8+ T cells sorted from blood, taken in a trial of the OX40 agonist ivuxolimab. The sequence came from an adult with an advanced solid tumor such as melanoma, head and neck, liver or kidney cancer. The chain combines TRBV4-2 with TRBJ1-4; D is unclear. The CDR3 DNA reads TGTGCCAGCAGCCAGGGTGGGGTCAATGAGGAACTGTTTTTT. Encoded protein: CASSQGGVNEELFF.